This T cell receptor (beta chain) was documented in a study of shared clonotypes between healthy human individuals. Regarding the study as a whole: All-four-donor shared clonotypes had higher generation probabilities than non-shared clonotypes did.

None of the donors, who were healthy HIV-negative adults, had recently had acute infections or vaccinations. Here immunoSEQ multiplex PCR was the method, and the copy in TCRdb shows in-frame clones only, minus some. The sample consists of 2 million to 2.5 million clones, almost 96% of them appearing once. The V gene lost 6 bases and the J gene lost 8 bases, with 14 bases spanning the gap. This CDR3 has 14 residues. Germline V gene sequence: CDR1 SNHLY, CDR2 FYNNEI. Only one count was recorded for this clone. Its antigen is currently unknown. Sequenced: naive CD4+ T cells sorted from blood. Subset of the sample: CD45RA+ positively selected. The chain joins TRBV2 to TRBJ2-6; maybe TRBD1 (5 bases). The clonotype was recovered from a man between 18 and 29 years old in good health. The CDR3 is CASSPQGSTNVLTF. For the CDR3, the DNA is TGTGCCAGCAGCCCCCAGGGAAGTACCAACGTCCTGACTTTC.